The clone carrying this T cell receptor (beta chain) was seen a few times. What it recognizes is unknown. TCRdb fed the multiplex PCR reads into MiXCR, producing one record per CDR3 protein. The sample contains some 250,000 distinct CDR3 sequences, under 40% of which appear only once. Breast cancer patients provided tissue from their axillary draining lymph nodes. This sample was taken from a study of breast tumors, draining lymph nodes, adjacent tissues. Study results and limitations: Luminal-like breast cancer showed significantly greater tumor-nontumor repertoire similarity than basal-like breast cancer did. Data only fit, rather than demonstrated, lymph node origin of most tumor T cells. Tumor repertoires ranked between lymph nodes and nontumor tissue in diversity, with V and J gene preferences.

This CDR3 has 17 amino acids. The V segment lost 3 bases and the J segment 5 bases; nucleotides outside the gene matches: 14. Germline CDR1 reads SGHVS; CDR2 reads FQNEAQ. The sequenced sample consisted of axillary lymph node tissue. This sequence was found in a female donor with breast cancer. Some clones in this sample may be carry-over from other donors' samples. The gene calls are TRBV7-8 and TRBJ2-5; 8 bases agree with TRBD1. This CDR3 is CASSFAPRQGFWETQYF. The CDR3 region has the DNA TGTGCCAGCAGCTTTGCCCCGAGACAGGGGTTTTGGGAGACCCAGTACTTC. The full variable domain, in which reference TRBV7-8 and TRBJ2-5 provide the parts outside the CDR3, is GAGVSQSPRYKVAKRGQDVALRCDPISGHVSLFWYQQALGQGPEFLTYFQNEAQLDKSGLPSDRFFAERPEGSVSTLKIQRTQQEDSAVYLCASSFAPRQGFWETQYFGPGTRLLVL.